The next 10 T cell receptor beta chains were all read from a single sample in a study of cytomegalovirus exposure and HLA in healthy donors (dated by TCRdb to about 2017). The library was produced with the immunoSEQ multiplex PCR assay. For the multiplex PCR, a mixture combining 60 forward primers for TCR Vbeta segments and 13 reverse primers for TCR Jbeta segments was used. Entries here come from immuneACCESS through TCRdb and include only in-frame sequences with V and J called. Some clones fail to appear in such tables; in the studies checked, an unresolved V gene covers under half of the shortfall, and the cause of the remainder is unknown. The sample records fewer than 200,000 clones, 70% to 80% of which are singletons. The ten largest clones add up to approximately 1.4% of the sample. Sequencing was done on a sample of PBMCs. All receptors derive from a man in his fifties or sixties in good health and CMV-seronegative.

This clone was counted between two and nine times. The CDR3 DNA follows: TGTGCCAGCAGCTCCCCAGGGACAGATACGCAGTATTTT. It translates to CASSSPGTDTQYF. The J gene is TRBJ2-3, the V gene TRBV5-6, with a possible D match to TRBD1 (5 bases). Germline V gene lookup returns CDR1 SGHDT and CDR2 YYEEEE. The CDR3 runs 13 residues. V lost 3 bases and J lost 3, with 8 bases in between.

The CDR3 spells CASSEQENTEAFF. CDR3 bases: TGCGCCAGCAGCGAACAGGAGAACACTGAAGCTTTCTTT. This sequence joins TRBV4-1 and TRBJ1-1; D may be TRBD1 (5 bases). The CDR3 has 13 amino acids. V was cut by 5 bases and J by 1 base, with 8 bases left in between. Germline V gene sequence: CDR1 MGHRA, CDR2 YSYEKL.

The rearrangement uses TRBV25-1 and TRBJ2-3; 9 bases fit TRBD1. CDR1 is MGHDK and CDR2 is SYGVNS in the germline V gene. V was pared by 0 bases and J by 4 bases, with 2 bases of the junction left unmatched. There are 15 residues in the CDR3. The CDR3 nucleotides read TGTGCCAGCAGTGAATACGGGACAGGGTCAGATACGCAGTATTTT. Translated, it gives CASSEYGTGSDTQYF.

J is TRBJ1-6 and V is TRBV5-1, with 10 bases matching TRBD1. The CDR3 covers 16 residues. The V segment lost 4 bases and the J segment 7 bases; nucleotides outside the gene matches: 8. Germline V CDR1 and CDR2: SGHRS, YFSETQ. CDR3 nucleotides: TGCGCCAGCAGCCAAACCACGGGACAGGGGAATTCACCCCTCCACTTT. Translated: CASSQTTGQGNSPLHF.

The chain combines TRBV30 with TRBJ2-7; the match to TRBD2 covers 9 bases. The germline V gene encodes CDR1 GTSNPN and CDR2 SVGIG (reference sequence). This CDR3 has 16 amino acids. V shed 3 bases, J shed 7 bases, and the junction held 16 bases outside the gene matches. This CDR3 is CAWRPEMASGVGEQYF. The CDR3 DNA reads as TGTGCCTGGAGGCCTGAAATGGCTAGCGGGGTGGGTGAGCAGTACTTC.

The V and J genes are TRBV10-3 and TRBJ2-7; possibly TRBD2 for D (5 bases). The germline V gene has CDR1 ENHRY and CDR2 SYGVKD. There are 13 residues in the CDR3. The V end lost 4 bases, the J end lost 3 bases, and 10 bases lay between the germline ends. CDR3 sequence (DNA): TGTGCCATCAGTGGGGGAGATGGCTACGAGCAGTACTTC. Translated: CAISGGDGYEQYF.

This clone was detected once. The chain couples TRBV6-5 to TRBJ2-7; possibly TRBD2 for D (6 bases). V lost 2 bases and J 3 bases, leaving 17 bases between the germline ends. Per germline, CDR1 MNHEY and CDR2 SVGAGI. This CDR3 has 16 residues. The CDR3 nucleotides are TGTGCCAGCAGTTACACCCTAGATTGGCGGGACTACGAGCAGTACTTC. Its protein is CASSYTLDWRDYEQYF.

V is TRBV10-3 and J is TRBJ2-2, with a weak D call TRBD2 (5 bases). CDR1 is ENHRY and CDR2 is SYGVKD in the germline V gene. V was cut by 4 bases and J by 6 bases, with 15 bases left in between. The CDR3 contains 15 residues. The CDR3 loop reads CAISVTGTSSGELFF. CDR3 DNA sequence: TGTGCCATCAGTGTCACGGGAACTAGTTCCGGGGAGCTGTTTTTT.

CDR3 residues: CASSDSGQGRSPLHF. The CDR3 DNA reads as TGTGCCAGCAGTGACTCAGGACAGGGTCGTTCACCCCTCCACTTT. The chain employs TRBV25-1 and TRBJ1-6; 8 bases align to TRBD1. V lost 3 bases to trimming and J lost 9 bases; unmatched junction nucleotides: 7. Germline-derived CDR1 and CDR2 are MGHDK and SYGVNS. CDR3 length: 15 amino acids.

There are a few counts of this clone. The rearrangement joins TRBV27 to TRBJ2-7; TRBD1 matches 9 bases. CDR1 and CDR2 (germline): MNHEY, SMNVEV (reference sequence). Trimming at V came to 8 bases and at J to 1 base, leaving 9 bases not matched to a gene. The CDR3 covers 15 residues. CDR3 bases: TGTGCCAGCTGGGATACGGGACAGGGATCCTACGAGCAGTACTTC. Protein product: CASWDTGQGSYEQYF.